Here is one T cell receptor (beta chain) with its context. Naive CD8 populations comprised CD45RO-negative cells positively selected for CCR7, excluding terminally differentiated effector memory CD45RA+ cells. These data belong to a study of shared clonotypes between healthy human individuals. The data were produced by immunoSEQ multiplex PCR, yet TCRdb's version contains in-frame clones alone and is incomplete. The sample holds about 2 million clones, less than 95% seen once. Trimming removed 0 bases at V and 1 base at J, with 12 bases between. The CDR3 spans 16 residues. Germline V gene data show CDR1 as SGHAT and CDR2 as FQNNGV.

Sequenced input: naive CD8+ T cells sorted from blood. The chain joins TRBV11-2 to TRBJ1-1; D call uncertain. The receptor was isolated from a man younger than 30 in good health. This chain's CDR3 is CASSLDPQTANTEAFF. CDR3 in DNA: TGTGCCAGCAGCTTAGATCCCCAAACTGCGAACACTGAAGCTTTCTTT.